Listed below are T cell receptor beta chains from one sample, sequenced in a study of blood T cell repertoires in COVID-19. TCRdb's table, derived via immunoSEQ multiplex PCR, lists solely in-frame clones and lacks some. This repertoire shows approximately 140,000 clones, 84% found once; its top ten account for 4.5% to 6%. Sequenced material: PBMCs or T cells enriched from blood (not recorded which). The receptor set was obtained from a woman in her 50s who had been exposed to COVID-19. The CDR3 runs from the conserved cysteine through the conserved F or W. The order of the fields is V gene, J gene, CDR3 protein.

V: TRBV7-2
J: TRBJ2-7
CDR3: CASSLPSRWEREAYEQYF

V: TRBV5-1
J: TRBJ1-1
CDR3: CASSLAAGQANTEAFF

V: TRBV5-4
J: TRBJ1-4
CDR3: CASSRPEGEKLFF

V: TRBV6-6
J: TRBJ2-3
CDR3: CASTAGAAITDTQYF

V: TRBV27
J: TRBJ2-7
CDR3: CASRILSSGKAYYEQYF

V: TRBV29-1
J: TRBJ1-1
CDR3: CSVGPGGITEAFF

V: TRBV4-1
J: TRBJ2-3
CDR3: CASSQDNRGADTQYF

V: TRBV5-4
J: TRBJ2-1
CDR3: CASSLISEYNEQFF

V: TRBV7-9
J: TRBJ2-2
CDR3: CALNRAGELFF

V: TRBV2
J: TRBJ2-7
CDR3: CASKGMAGLSYEQYF

V: TRBV30
J: TRBJ2-3
CDR3: CAWTGGTDTQYF

V: TRBV4-1
J: TRBJ1-2
CDR3: CASSQDQGPYGYTF

V: TRBV6-5
J: TRBJ1-1
CDR3: CASTAGEAFF

V: TRBV10-2
J: TRBJ2-1
CDR3: CASSAGLAGGNEQFF

V: TRBV5-6
J: TRBJ1-1
CDR3: CASSLVGGRIPGTEAFF

V: TRBV29-1
J: TRBJ2-7
CDR3: CSVDTGVMNEQYF

V: TRBV7-2
J: TRBJ1-5
CDR3: CASSLVGLGGFNQPQHF

V: TRBV2
J: TRBJ1-5
CDR3: CASSEGGQGRQPQHF

V: TRBV6-5
J: TRBJ2-7
CDR3: CASSTPETPSYEQYF

V: TRBV7-9
J: TRBJ1-5
CDR3: CASSLSRGGNQPQHF

V: TRBV10-3
J: TRBJ2-2
CDR3: CAISETRDRVTGELFF

V: TRBV12-2
J: TRBJ2-1
CDR3: CASRLAGTSGRGEQFF

V: TRBV5-4
J: TRBJ1-2
CDR3: CASSPPGTGGPNYGYTF

V: TRBV7-8
J: TRBJ1-1
CDR3: CASSLARFVGGTEAFF

V: TRBV5-1
J: TRBJ1-2
CDR3: CASSSGTGEYTF

V: TRBV11-2
J: TRBJ1-3
CDR3: CASKFGSRLNSGNTIYF

V: TRBV5-8
J: TRBJ2-7
CDR3: CASSLVQIYEQYF

V: TRBV27
J: TRBJ2-1
CDR3: CASRQGYEQFF

V: TRBV19
J: TRBJ2-1
CDR3: CASRTSSGGNNEQFF